The 30 T cell receptor beta chains below all came from one sample that was sequenced in a study of T-cell reconstitution after alpha-beta-depleted transplantation in children. TCRbeta library preparation incorporated unique molecular identifiers. MiXCR, run by TCRdb on the PCR reads, gives a single entry per CDR3 protein. Here the sample spans under 750,000 distinct CDR3 sequences, 20% to 25% being singletons. The sample consisted of PBMCs, mostly from graft donor cells, taken 360 days after TCRalphabeta/CD19-depleted stem cell transplant. These receptors were taken from a boy under two years old who had a stem cell transplant for acute myeloid leukemia, so the T cells may come from the graft donor.

This chain connects TRBV4-3 to TRBJ1-5, with D maybe TRBD1 (6 bases). Germline V gene lookup returns CDR1 LGHNA and CDR2 YSLEER. V lost 0 bases and J lost 3, with 9 bases in between. The CDR3 loop spans 15 amino acids. Here the CDR3 reads CASSQERGDNQPQHF. CDR3 sequence (DNA): TGCGCCAGCAGCCAAGAGAGGGGGGACAATCAGCCCCAGCATTTT.

This clonotype was seen ten or more times. This chain connects TRBV6-5 to TRBJ2-3; 9 positions match TRBD2. CDR3 length: 16 residues. V lost 2 bases and J lost 4; bases outside the gene matches: 7. The V gene's germline CDR1 is MNHEY and CDR2 SVGAGI. This CDR3 reads CASSYGGGGEADTQYF. As DNA, the CDR3 is TGTGCCAGCAGTTACGGAGGCGGGGGGGAAGCAGATACGCAGTATTTT.

The chain joins TRBV12-3 or TRBV12-4 to TRBJ1-2, with 11 bases matching TRBD1. The CDR3 loop spans 14 amino acids. The V segment lost 6 bases and the J segment 6 bases; nucleotides outside the gene matches: 6. CDR3 sequence (DNA): TGTGCCAGCAGCACGGACAGGGGGCAGAATGGCTACACCTTC. Protein product: CASSTDRGQNGYTF.

This clonotype was seen at least ten times. CDR3 DNA: TGCAGCGTGCAGGGGATGAACACTGAAGCTTTCTTT. This gives the protein CSVQGMNTEAFF. The rearrangement links TRBV29-1 to TRBJ1-1; TRBD1 is a possible D gene (6 bases). The ends were cut back, 6 bases at V and 0 bases at J, with 8 bases in the middle. Germline lookup yields CDR1 SQVTM and CDR2 ANQGSEA. The CDR3 is made up of 12 amino acids.

The chain employs TRBV15 and TRBJ1-3; no clear D gene. This CDR3 is 13 amino acids long. Germline loops: CDR1 LNHNV, CDR2 YYDKDF (reference sequence). With 0 bases removed from V and 7 bases from J, the gap between germline ends came to 7 bases. The CDR3, as DNA: TGTGCCACCAGCAGAGATCGTAGGAACACCATATATTTT. As protein: CATSRDRRNTIYF.

The CDR3 DNA reads as TGTGCCTGGAGGGGGGGCCGTCACGCAACTAATGAAAAACTGTTTTTT. Its translation is CAWRGGRHATNEKLFF. The gene calls are TRBV30 and TRBJ1-4, with D possibly matching TRBD1 (6 bases). The V gene lost 3 bases and the J gene lost 0 bases, with 14 bases spanning the gap. This CDR3 is 16 amino acids long. CDR1 and CDR2 (germline): GTSNPN, SVGIG (reference sequence). Supplemented by reference TRBV30 and TRBJ1-4, the full variable domain reads SQTIHQWPATLVQPVGSPLSLECTVEGTSNPNLYWYRQAAGRGLQLLFYSVGIGQISSEVPQNLSASRPQDRQFILSSKKLLLSDSGFYLCAWRGGRHATNEKLFFGSGTQLSVL.

This clonotype was detected ten times or more. The chain has TRBV6-5 and TRBJ1-6, with 9 bases matching TRBD1. Germline V gene lookup returns CDR1 MNHEY and CDR2 SVGAGI. The V segment lost 4 bases and the J segment 7 bases; nucleotides outside the gene matches: 5. The CDR3 totals 15 residues. CDR3 amino acids: CASSSSGTGNSPLHF. The CDR3 nucleotides are TGTGCCAGCAGTTCCTCCGGGACAGGGAATTCACCCCTCCACTTT.

This chain links TRBV3-1 with TRBJ2-7; 9 bases line up with TRBD2. Trimming took 4 bases from V and 5 from J; bases not matched to a gene: 12. This CDR3 contains 16 residues. The germline gives CDR1 LGHDT, CDR2 YNNKEL (reference sequence). The CDR3 region is CASSPGDGTSFHEQYF. In DNA, the CDR3 is TGTGCCAGCAGCCCCGGGGACGGGACTAGCTTTCACGAGCAGTACTTC.

This clonotype was seen more than once but under ten times. This chain uses TRBV7-3 with TRBJ1-1; D unresolved. Germline V gene data show CDR1 as SGHTA and CDR2 as FQGTGA. V gave up 2 bases and J gave up 1 base, with 8 bases separating them. CDR3 size: 14 residues. The CDR3 DNA is TGTGCCAGCAGCTTACAGTCAGGGAACACTGAAGCTTTCTTT. Its protein product is CASSLQSGNTEAFF.

In its sample, this clonotype was seen many times. The rearrangement joins TRBV12-3 or TRBV12-4 to TRBJ2-1; 12 nucleotides line up with TRBD2. With V trimmed by 6 bases and J by 11 bases, 14 bases remained unmatched. The CDR3 has 16 amino acids. CDR3 region: CASSPQGSSGGGKQFF. The CDR3 DNA is TGTGCCAGCAGCCCCCAAGGGTCTAGCGGGGGGGGAAAGCAGTTCTTC.

This clonotype was detected only once. The chain carries TRBV12-3 or TRBV12-4 and TRBJ2-2, with TRBD1 matching over 9 bases. The CDR3 has 17 residues. J gave up 6 bases and V 2 bases, and 10 bases lay outside the gene matches. The CDR3 region has the DNA TGTGCCAGCAGTTTAACAGGGGGCGGACCGCCGTCCGGGGAGCTGTTTTTT. It encodes CASSLTGGGPPSGELFF.

The chain couples TRBV29-1 to TRBJ1-2, with D possibly matching TRBD1 (5 bases). V lost 7 bases, J lost 6 bases, and 15 bases lay in between. CDR3 length: 12 amino acids. Germline V gene data show CDR1 as SQVTM and CDR2 as ANQGSEA. CDR3 region: CSGAQGGDGYTF. Here the CDR3 DNA reads TGCAGCGGGGCGCAGGGAGGGGATGGCTACACCTTC.

The rearrangement joins TRBV4-3 to TRBJ1-1; possibly TRBD1 for D (5 bases). The CDR3 runs 15 residues. CDR1 and CDR2 from the germline V gene are LGHNA and YSLEER. V was clipped by 0 bases and J by 3 bases, with 11 bases between them. The CDR3 here is CASSQDRAGYTEAFF. The CDR3 region has the DNA TGCGCCAGCAGCCAAGACAGGGCAGGGTACACTGAAGCTTTCTTT.

V and J are TRBV6-6 and TRBJ1-1, with unresolved D. This CDR3 has 13 residues. With 0 bases removed from V and 6 bases from J, the gap between germline ends came to 8 bases. CDR1 MNHNY and CDR2 SVGAGI come from the germline V gene (reference sequence). The CDR3 sequence is CASSYSDLAEAFF. CDR3 in DNA: TGTGCCAGCAGTTACTCCGATTTGGCTGAAGCTTTCTTT.

In this sample, this clonotype turned up a few times. This rearrangement joins TRBV27 to TRBJ2-7, with 10 bases matching TRBD2. Looked up from germline, CDR1 is MNHEY and CDR2 is SMNVEV (reference sequence). The CDR3 runs to 12 residues. Trimming took 8 bases from V and 4 from J; bases not matched to a gene: 2. The CDR3 region is CASASGGYEQYV. The DNA of the CDR3 is TGTGCCAGCGCTAGCGGGGGTTACGAGCAGTACGTC.

This sequence joins TRBV20-1 and TRBJ1-5; D is undetermined. The V and J ends lost 3 bases and 0 bases respectively, with 6 bases between them. Germline assignment: CDR1 DFQATT and CDR2 SNEGSKA (reference sequence). The CDR3 totals 13 residues. The CDR3 loop is CSASKLSNQPQHF. For the CDR3, the DNA is TGCAGTGCTAGTAAGCTTAGCAATCAGCCCCAGCATTTT.

This clonotype was recorded at least ten times. V is TRBV20-1 and J is TRBJ2-4, with TRBD2 identical over 13 bases. Germline values: CDR1 DFQATT, CDR2 SNEGSKA (reference sequence). Trimming removed 1 base from V and 1 base from J; junction bases left unmatched: 4. This CDR3 is 17 amino acids long. CDR3 region: CSARGTSGGVAKNIQYF. DNA for the CDR3: TGCAGTGCTAGAGGGACTAGCGGGGGTGTGGCCAAAAACATTCAGTACTTC.

This rearrangement joins TRBV5-1 to TRBJ2-3; D gene unclear. The CDR3 runs to 13 residues. The V end lost 1 base, the J end lost 4 bases, and 7 bases lay between the germline ends. Per the germline V gene, CDR1 is SGHRS and CDR2 is YFSETQ. This CDR3 reads CASSLLTPDTQYF. Here the CDR3 DNA reads TGCGCCAGCAGCTTGCTAACTCCAGATACGCAGTATTTT.

V gene TRBV20-1 combines with J gene TRBJ1-4; 8 bases agree with TRBD1. Per the germline V gene, CDR1 is DFQATT and CDR2 is SNEGSKA (reference sequence). Trimming cost V 2 bases and J 4 bases; bases outside gene matches: 6. The CDR3 has 15 amino acids. In DNA form, the CDR3 reads TGCAGTGCTAGATCCCGACAGGGGCTTAATGAAAAACTGTTTTTT. Protein sequence: CSARSRQGLNEKLFF.

The chain joins TRBV9 to TRBJ2-1, with TRBD2 identical over 7 bases. With V trimmed by 0 bases and J by 6 bases, 15 bases remained unmatched. Germline lookup yields CDR1 SGDLS and CDR2 YYNGEE. The CDR3 is made up of 18 amino acids. CDR3 sequence: CASSVGWGGSGLRNEQFF. The CDR3 DNA follows: TGTGCCAGCAGCGTAGGTTGGGGGGGGTCTGGCCTTCGCAATGAGCAGTTCTTC. Filled out from reference TRBV9 and TRBJ2-1, the complete variable domain reads DSGVTQTPKHLITATGQRVTLRCSPRSGDLSVYWYQQSLDQGLQFLIQYYNGEERAKGNILERFSAQQFPDLHSELNLSSLELGDSALYFCASSVGWGGSGLRNEQFFGPGTRLTVL.

This clonotype was recorded many times. V gene TRBV28 combines with J gene TRBJ2-7, with a possible D match to TRBD2 (6 bases). V was pared by 7 bases and J by 3 bases, with 16 bases between. Looked up from germline, CDR1 is MDHEN and CDR2 is SYDVKM. The length of the CDR3 is 14 residues. CDR3 amino acids: CASIGRGLSYEQYV. The CDR3 DNA reads as TGTGCCAGCATCGGTCGGGGACTGAGCTACGAGCAGTACGTC.

To note about this clonotype: The junction differs from germline at one of its ends, possibly a read error. This rearrangement joins TRBV7-6 to TRBJ2-2, with D tentatively TRBD1 (6 bases). Germline V gene data show CDR1 as SGHVS and CDR2 as FNYEAQ. This CDR3 has 16 residues. CDR3 in amino acids: CVSSLMGAANTGELFF. CDR3 coding DNA: TGTGTCAGCAGCTTAATGGGGGCCGCCAACACCGGGGAGCTGTTTTTT.

The CDR3 loop reads CASSTGLVEKLFF. The CDR3 DNA is TGTGCCAGCAGTACGGGTTTGGTCGAAAAACTGTTTTTT. The rearrangement uses TRBV6-6 and TRBJ1-4; D gene ambiguous. V gave up 5 bases and J gave up 8 bases, with 12 bases separating them. The CDR3 totals 13 residues. From germline, CDR1 is MNHNY and CDR2 SVGAGI (reference sequence).

The V gene is TRBV10-3, the J gene TRBJ2-1, with D perhaps TRBD2 (5 bases). V gave up 4 bases and J gave up 7 bases, with 8 bases separating them. This CDR3 contains 12 residues. CDR1 is ENHRY, CDR2 SYGVKD, per germline. The CDR3 loop is CAISGSGNEQFF. In nucleotides, the CDR3 is TGTGCCATCAGTGGGAGCGGAAATGAGCAGTTCTTC.

There are a few counts of this clonotype. This chain joins TRBV12-3 or TRBV12-4 and TRBJ1-1; maybe TRBD1 (5 bases). V shed 3 bases and J shed 0 bases, with 11 bases lying between them. CDR3 size: 15 residues. Here the CDR3 DNA reads TGTGCCAGCAGTTTCCGCCAGGGTATGAACACTGAAGCTTTCTTT. This encodes CASSFRQGMNTEAFF.

This clonotype was recorded many times. The rearrangement joins TRBV18 to TRBJ1-4; D is perhaps TRBD1 (5 bases). V lost 6 bases and J lost 0, with 17 bases in between. Per the germline V gene, CDR1 is KGHSH and CDR2 is LQKENI. The CDR3 is 17 residues long. CDR3 amino acids: CASSPDSRTTTNEKLFF. In nucleotides, the CDR3 is TGTGCCAGCTCCCCAGACAGCAGGACCACAACTAATGAAAAACTGTTTTTT.

This clonotype was found many times. The rearrangement joins TRBV21-1 to TRBJ1-4; TRBD1, the table's D call, was not compared with the DNA. TRBV21-1 is a recognized pseudogene. The CDR3 covers 17 residues. The CDR3 loop reads CASSTFPPGQGIEKLFF. The CDR3 bases are TGTGCCAGCAGCACCTTTCCCCCGGGACAGGGAATTGAAAAACTGTTTTTT.

In this sample, this clonotype turned up a few times. This sequence joins TRBV6-2 or TRBV6-3 and TRBJ2-3; D may be TRBD2 (9 bases). Trimming took off 6 bases at V and 9 bases at J, with 16 bases between the two ends. The germline V gene encodes CDR1 MNHEY and CDR2 SVGEGT. The CDR3 has 13 amino acids. The CDR3 reads CASSRTGTSTQYF. The CDR3 DNA reads TGTGCCAGCAGCAGGACAGGGACTAGCACGCAGTATTTT.

This clonotype has at least ten counts. The V call is TRBV12-3 or TRBV12-4, the J call TRBJ2-3; unclear D gene. This CDR3 spans 12 amino acids. Deletions cut 2 bases from V and 6 bases from J, with 6 bases between. The CDR3 sequence is CASSLLIDTQYF. The CDR3 DNA follows: TGTGCCAGCAGTTTACTTATTGATACGCAGTATTTT.

The chain joins TRBV12-3 or TRBV12-4 to TRBJ1-4; 8 bases line up with TRBD1. J gave up 3 bases and V 8 bases, and 14 bases lay outside the gene matches. This CDR3 contains 17 residues. CDR3 amino acids: CASLGAGQGYPNEKLFF. Here the CDR3 DNA reads TGTGCCAGCCTTGGGGCAGGACAGGGATACCCTAATGAAAAACTGTTTTTT.